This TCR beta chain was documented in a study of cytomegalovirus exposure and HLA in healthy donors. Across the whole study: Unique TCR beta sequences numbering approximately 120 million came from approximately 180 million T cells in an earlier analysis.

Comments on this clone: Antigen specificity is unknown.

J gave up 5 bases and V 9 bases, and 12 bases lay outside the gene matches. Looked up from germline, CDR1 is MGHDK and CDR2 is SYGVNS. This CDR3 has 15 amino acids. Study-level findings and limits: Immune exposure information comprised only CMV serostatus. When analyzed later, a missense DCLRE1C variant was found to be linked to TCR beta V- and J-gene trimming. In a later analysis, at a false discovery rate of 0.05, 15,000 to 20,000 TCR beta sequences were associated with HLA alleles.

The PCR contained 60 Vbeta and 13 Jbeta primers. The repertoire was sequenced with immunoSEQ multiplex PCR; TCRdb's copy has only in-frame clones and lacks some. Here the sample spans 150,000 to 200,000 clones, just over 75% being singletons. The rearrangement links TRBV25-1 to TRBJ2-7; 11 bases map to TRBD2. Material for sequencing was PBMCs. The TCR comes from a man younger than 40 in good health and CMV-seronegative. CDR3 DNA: TGTGCCAGTACGTTTAGCGGGACTAGCGGAAACGAGCAGTACTTC. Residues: CASTFSGTSGNEQYF.